The 4 T cell receptor beta chains below were found in one sample sequenced in a study of prognosis after radiotherapy for stage I lung cancer. By two-round multiplex PCR, the TCR beta CDR3 was amplified from genomic DNA. Gene-specific TRBV and TRBJ primers were used in PCR round one. TCRdb reprocessed the multiplex PCR reads with MiXCR, giving one entry per CDR3 protein. The table includes 11,000 to 15,000 distinct CDR3 sequences, 50% to 65% detected once. Material: PBMCs, obtained before or after stereotactic body radiation therapy (not recorded which). The receptor set was obtained from a donor aged 50 or older with non-small cell lung cancer.

By frequency in the sample, this clonotype is medium-sized (0.01 to 0.1%). The CDR3 bases are TGTGCCACCAGTGATTTAGGGGGCTATGGCTACACCTTC. Amino acids: CATSDLGGYGYTF. The chain is built from TRBV24-1 and TRBJ1-2, with D perhaps matching TRBD1 (6 bases). CDR1 is KGHDR and CDR2 is SFDVKD in the germline V gene. Trimming stripped 1 base from V and 4 bases from J, with 6 bases between. The CDR3 extends over 13 amino acids.

This clonotype was counted only a few times. The chain recombines TRBV28 with TRBJ2-7; D is undetermined. Trimming left V 3 bases short and J 4 bases short, with 4 bases between. The CDR3 contains 11 residues. Germline loops: CDR1 MDHEN, CDR2 SYDVKM. The CDR3 DNA reads TGTGCCAGCAGTTTCTCGTACGAGCAGTACTTC. This codes for CASSFSYEQYF. The variable domain in full, with the rest retrieved from reference TRBV28 and TRBJ2-7, is DVKVTQSSRYLVKRTGEKVFLECVQDMDHENMFWYRQDPGLGLRLIYFSYDVKMKEKGDIPEGYSVSREKKERFSLILESASTNQTSMYLCASSFSYEQYFGPGTRLTVT.

This clonotype has a single count. The chain recombines TRBV12-3 or TRBV12-4 with TRBJ2-1, with 10 bases matching TRBD2. V gave up 6 bases and J gave up 8 bases; unmatched junction bases: 13. The CDR3 has 16 amino acids. The CDR3 DNA follows: TGTGCCAGCAGCTCGGGGTCTAGCGGGAGTAAAGATGAGCAGTTCTTC. It translates to CASSSGSSGSKDEQFF.

On this clonotype: A far larger clone is only one base removed, so a read error is likely. The rearrangement links TRBV6-1 to TRBJ2-5; TRBD2 aligns across 8 bases. The CDR3 length is 15 residues. Germline V CDR1 and CDR2: MNHNS, SASEGT. CDR3 in amino acids: CVSSFEAGARETQYF. CDR3 in DNA: TGTGTCAGCAGTTTCGAAGCGGGAGCGAGGGAGACCCAGTACTTC.